This TCR beta chain emerged from a study of control samples from healthy donors and cancer patients. CDR1 and CDR2 (germline): MNHEY, SMNVEV (reference sequence). Deletions cut 6 bases from V and 5 bases from J, with 9 bases between. This CDR3 is built from 12 residues. Method: immunoSEQ multiplex PCR; TCRdb's copy keeps in-frame clones and lacks some. The table includes 120,000 or so clones, around 87% detected once. Sequenced material: blood. V usage is TRBV27 and J usage is TRBJ2-3; D call uncertain. The origin of this receptor is a man aged 55-75 years in good health. CDR3 protein: CASRTPGDTQYF. DNA of the CDR3: TGTGCCAGCAGGACCCCCGGAGATACGCAGTATTTT.